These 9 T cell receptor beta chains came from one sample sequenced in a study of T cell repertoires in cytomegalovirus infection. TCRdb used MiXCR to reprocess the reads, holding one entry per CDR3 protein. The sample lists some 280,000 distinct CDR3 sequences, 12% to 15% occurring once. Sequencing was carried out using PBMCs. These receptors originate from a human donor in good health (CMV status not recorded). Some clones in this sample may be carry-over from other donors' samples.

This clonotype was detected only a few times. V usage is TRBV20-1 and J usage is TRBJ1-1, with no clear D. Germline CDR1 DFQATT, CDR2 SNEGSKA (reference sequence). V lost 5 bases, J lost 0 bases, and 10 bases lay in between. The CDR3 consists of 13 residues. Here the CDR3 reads CSAYYTVNTEAFF. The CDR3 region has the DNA TGCAGTGCTTACTACACAGTGAACACTGAAGCTTTCTTT.

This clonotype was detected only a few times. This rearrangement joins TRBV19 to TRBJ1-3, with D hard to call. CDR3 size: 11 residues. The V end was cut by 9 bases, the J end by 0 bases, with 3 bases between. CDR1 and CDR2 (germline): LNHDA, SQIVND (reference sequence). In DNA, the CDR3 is TGTGCCAGCAGCTCTGGAAACACCATATATTTT. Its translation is CASSSGNTIYF.

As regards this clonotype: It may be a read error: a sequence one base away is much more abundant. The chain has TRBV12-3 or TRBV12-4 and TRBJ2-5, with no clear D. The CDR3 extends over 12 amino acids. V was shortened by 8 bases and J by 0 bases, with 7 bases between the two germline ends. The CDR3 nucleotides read TGTGCCAGCGGAGACAACCAAGAGACCCAGTACTTC. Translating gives CASGDNQETQYF.

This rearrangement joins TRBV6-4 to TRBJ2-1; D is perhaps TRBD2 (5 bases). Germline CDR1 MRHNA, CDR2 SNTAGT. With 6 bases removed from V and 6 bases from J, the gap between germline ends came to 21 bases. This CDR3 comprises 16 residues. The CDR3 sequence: CASSELGAASGNEQFF. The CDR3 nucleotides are TGTGCCAGCAGCGAGTTAGGAGCGGCTTCAGGCAATGAGCAGTTCTTC.

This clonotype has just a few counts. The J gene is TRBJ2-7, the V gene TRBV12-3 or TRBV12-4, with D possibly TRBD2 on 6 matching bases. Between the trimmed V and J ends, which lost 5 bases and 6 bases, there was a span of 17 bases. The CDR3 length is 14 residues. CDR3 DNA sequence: TGTGCCAGCAGTCCCCGGGGGACTTACCTCGAGCAGTACTTC. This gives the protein CASSPRGTYLEQYF.

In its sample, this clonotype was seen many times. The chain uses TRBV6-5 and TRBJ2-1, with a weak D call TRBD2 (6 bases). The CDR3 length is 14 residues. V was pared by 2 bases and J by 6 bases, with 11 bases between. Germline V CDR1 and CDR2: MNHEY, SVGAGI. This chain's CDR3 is CASSYTEGTNEQFF. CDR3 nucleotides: TGTGCCAGCAGTTACACGGAGGGGACCAATGAGCAGTTCTTC.

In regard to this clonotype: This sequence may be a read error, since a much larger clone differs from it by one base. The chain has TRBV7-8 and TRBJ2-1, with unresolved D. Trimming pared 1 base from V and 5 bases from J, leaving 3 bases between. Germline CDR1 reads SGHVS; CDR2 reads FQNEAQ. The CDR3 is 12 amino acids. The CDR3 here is CASSLVNNEQFF. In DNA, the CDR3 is TGTGCCAGCAGCTTAGTTAACAATGAGCAGTTCTTC.

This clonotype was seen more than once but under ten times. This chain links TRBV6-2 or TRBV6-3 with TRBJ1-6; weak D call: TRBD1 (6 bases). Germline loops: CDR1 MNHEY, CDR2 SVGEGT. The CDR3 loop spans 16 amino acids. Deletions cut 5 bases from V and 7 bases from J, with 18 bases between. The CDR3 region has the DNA TGTGCCAGCAGTCATAGGACAGAAGGGTGGAATTCACCCCTCCACTTT. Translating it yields CASSHRTEGWNSPLHF.

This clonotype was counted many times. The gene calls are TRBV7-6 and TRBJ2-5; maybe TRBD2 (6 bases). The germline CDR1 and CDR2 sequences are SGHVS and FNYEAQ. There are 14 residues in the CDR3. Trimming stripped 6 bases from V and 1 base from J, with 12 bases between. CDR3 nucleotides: TGTGCCAGCAGTTGGGGACTTCTCCAAGAGACCCAGTACTTC. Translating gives CASSWGLLQETQYF. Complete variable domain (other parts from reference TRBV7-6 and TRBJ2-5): GAGVSQSPRYKVTKRGQDVALRCDPISGHVSLYWYRQALGQGPEFLTYFNYEAQQDKSGLPNDRFSAERPEGSISTLTIQRTEQRDSAMYRCASSWGLLQETQYFGPGTRLLVL.